This T cell receptor beta chain was sequenced in a study of blood T cells in healthy people across ages. Germline loops: CDR1 SGHTA, CDR2 FQGNSA. Trimming cost V 5 bases and J 7 bases, with 15 bases left between them. This CDR3 contains 14 residues. This clonotype was detected ten times or more. A second roughly 6 to 11 cycle PCR used barcoded and J-beta primers. From the 5' RACE reads, TCRdb called clonotypes with MiXCR, one entry per CDR3 protein. The data hold approximately 810,000 distinct CDR3 sequences, with 29% observed a single time. The sequencing input was blood. This clonotype was obtained from a woman older than 75 in good health. This chain joins TRBV7-2 and TRBJ2-1; possibly TRBD2 for D (6 bases). CDR3 bases: TGTGCCAGCAGCCTTGTCTGGCGGGGAAATGAGCAGTTCTTC. Encoded protein: CASSLVWRGNEQFF.